A selection of T cell receptor beta chains follows, all from one sample in a study of blood T cell repertoires in COVID-19. Repertoires were generated with immunoSEQ multiplex PCR, while TCRdb's copy carries only in-frame clones and drops some. The profile covers fewer than 200,000 clones, with about nine tenths appearing a single time and about 8.4% taken by the ten largest. The sample taken for sequencing was PBMCs or T cells enriched from blood (not recorded which). The receptor set was obtained from a woman aged 18-29 years who had recovered from COVID-19. Each CDR3 is given with its conserved first and last residue.

CDR3 length: 14
V gene: TRBV7-9
J gene: TRBJ2-7
CDR3 protein: CASTRLESSYEQYF

CDR3 length: 16
V gene: TRBV5-1
J gene: TRBJ2-1
CDR3 protein: CASSFKAGGTNNEQFF

CDR3 length: 15
V gene: TRBV11-2
J gene: TRBJ2-1
CDR3 protein: CASSLVGGGPNEQFF

CDR3 length: 15
V gene: TRBV5-1
J gene: TRBJ2-1
CDR3 protein: CASSWEAGGNNEQFF

CDR3 length: 14
V gene: TRBV10-3
J gene: TRBJ2-2
CDR3 protein: CATIDTGNTGELFF

CDR3 length: 15
V gene: TRBV6-5
J gene: TRBJ2-3
CDR3 protein: CASRLAGSSTDTQYF

CDR3 length: 15
V gene: TRBV29-1
J gene: TRBJ2-1
CDR3 protein: CSVAGAGGPMNEQFF

CDR3 length: 14
V gene: TRBV3-1/TRBV3-2
J gene: TRBJ1-2
CDR3 protein: CASSDPPGQGSVAF

CDR3 length: 14
V gene: TRBV2
J gene: TRBJ1-1
CDR3 protein: CASSDGTGGTEAFF

CDR3 length: 15
V gene: TRBV25-1
J gene: TRBJ2-6
CDR3 protein: CASSDLSSGANVLTF

CDR3 length: 15
V gene: TRBV7-8
J gene: TRBJ2-1
CDR3 protein: CASSPGRELYNEQFF

CDR3 length: 16
V gene: TRBV5-1
J gene: TRBJ1-1
CDR3 protein: CASSPGGGSVNTEAFF

CDR3 length: 15
V gene: TRBV28
J gene: TRBJ1-5
CDR3 protein: CASSSLQGSRQPQHF

CDR3 length: 17
V gene: TRBV15
J gene: TRBJ2-5
CDR3 protein: CATSRIGLAGYQETQYF

CDR3 length: 16
V gene: TRBV9
J gene: TRBJ2-2
CDR3 protein: CASSPPRTVSPGELFF

CDR3 length: 14
V gene: TRBV2
J gene: TRBJ1-1
CDR3 protein: CASRKYGTPLEAFF

CDR3 length: 12
V gene: TRBV29-1
J gene: TRBJ1-1
CDR3 protein: CSVVQGATEAFF

CDR3 length: 17
V gene: TRBV5-1
J gene: TRBJ1-1
CDR3 protein: CASSAWDRGLSNTEAFF

CDR3 length: 14
V gene: TRBV6-5
J gene: TRBJ2-2
CDR3 protein: CASSYDRTTGELFF

CDR3 length: 17
V gene: TRBV7-3
J gene: TRBJ2-3
CDR3 protein: CASSLGTSAYSTDTQYF

CDR3 length: 17
V gene: TRBV14
J gene: TRBJ2-3
CDR3 protein: CASSQDRGGTNTDTQYF

CDR3 length: 15
V gene: TRBV7-2
J gene: TRBJ2-7
CDR3 protein: CASSLDPLAGREQYF